A selection of T cell receptor beta chains follows, all from one sample in a study of identical twins. TCRdb analysed the 5' RACE reads with MiXCR anew, one entry per CDR3 protein. The repertoire consists of hundreds of thousands of distinct CDR3 sequences, with less than 25% occurring once and the leading ten covering around 4.5%. These data also featured in a second study, about T cells expressing NK-cell markers.

What was sequenced was PBMCs. The receptors were gathered from a woman aged 18 to 35 in good health. Each CDR3 is given with its conserved first and last residue. A D gene is named only where the DNA matches it firmly. For some rows the clone size is stated as once, few or many, or as a class when expanded; others skip it.

v_gene	j_gene	abundance	d_gene	CDR3nt	CDR3aa
TRBV5-5	TRBJ2-4	-	TRBD1	TGTGCCAGCAGCTTGAGACAGGGGATTGACATTCAGTACTTC	CASSLRQGIDIQYF
TRBV3-1	TRBJ2-2	-	-	TGTGCCAGCGAGAACAGGGTGCGAACCGGGGAGCTGTTTTTT	CASENRVRTGELFF
TRBV20-1	TRBJ2-7	-	TRBD2	TGCAGTGCTAGTTGGACCCCCCAGCGGGGGGATGAGCAGTACTTC	CSASWTPQRGDEQYF
TRBV2	TRBJ2-1	-	TRBD2	TGTGCCAGCAGGATGGGACTAGCGACGGACGATGAGCAGTTCTTC	CASRMGLATDDEQFF
TRBV20-1	TRBJ2-2	-	-	TGCAGTGCTCGTGGGGATCAGAACACCGGGGAGCTGTTTTTT	CSARGDQNTGELFF
TRBV20-1	TRBJ2-1	few	-	TGCAGTGCGCCCGTCTACAATGAGCAGTTCTTC	CSAPVYNEQFF
TRBV20-1	TRBJ2-5	-	TRBD1	TGCAGTGCTAGTCGACAGGGGGAGACCCAGTACTTC	CSASRQGETQYF
TRBV7-2	TRBJ2-1	-	-	TGTGCCAGCAGCCCCCGGTACGGTGATGAGCAGTTCTTC	CASSPRYGDEQFF
TRBV5-1	TRBJ1-2	few	TRBD1	TGCGCCAGCAGCTGGGGGACAGGGGGCGATGGCTACACCTTC	CASSWGTGGDGYTF
TRBV6-4	TRBJ1-5	few	TRBD1	TGTGCCAGCAGTGAAGGGGGCCGTCAGCCCCAGCATTTT	CASSEGGRQPQHF
TRBV20-1	TRBJ2-1	few	TRBD2	TGCAGTGCTAGATCTTTAGCGGGGGGGTCCTACAATGAGCAGTTCTTC	CSARSLAGGSYNEQFF
TRBV10-1	TRBJ2-3	many	-	TGCGCCAGCAGTGAAGGGCTAGCTAGCACAGATACGCAGTATTTT	CASSEGLASTDTQYF
TRBV12-3/TRBV12-4	TRBJ1-6	-	-	TGTGCCAGCAGCACCCGGGACGGCAATTCACCCCTCCACTTT	CASSTRDGNSPLHF
TRBV20-1	TRBJ2-7	-	TRBD2	TGCAGTGCTAGAGATGGAGGGAGGGCCCAAGGGGAGCAGTACTTC	CSARDGGRAQGEQYF
TRBV5-1	TRBJ1-2	few	TRBD1	TGCGCCAGCAGCTTGGGGACCGGGACAGGCTCATATGGCTACACCTTC	CASSLGTGTGSYGYTF
TRBV15	TRBJ2-5	many	-	TGTGCCACCAGCAGAGCCTCCGGGACCCACCAAGAGACCCAGTACTTC	CATSRASGTHQETQYF
TRBV29-1	TRBJ2-3	many	-	TGCAGCGTTGTATTGCGCACAGATACGCAGTATTTT	CSVVLRTDTQYF
TRBV12-3/TRBV12-4	TRBJ2-2	few	-	TGTGCCAGCAGTCCGGGACTGGGCGGAATCGGGGAGCTGTTTTTT	CASSPGLGGIGELFF
TRBV5-1	TRBJ2-7	-	-	TGCGCCAGCAGCCCAGATCCCCCCCGGCTAACCTACGAGCAGTACTTC	CASSPDPPRLTYEQYF
TRBV12-3/TRBV12-4	TRBJ2-7	few	-	TGTGCCAGCAGTTTAAGAGGGGACTACGAGCAGTACTTC	CASSLRGDYEQYF
TRBV6-2/TRBV6-3	TRBJ1-5	few	TRBD1	TGTGCCAGCAGTTACGACAGGGCTAATCAGCCCCAGCATTTT	CASSYDRANQPQHF
TRBV7-2	TRBJ1-1	-	-	TGTGCCAGCAGCTTAGCGCTTGGAGGAGACACTGAAGCTTTCTTT	CASSLALGGDTEAFF
TRBV12-3/TRBV12-4	TRBJ1-2	few	TRBD1	TGTGCCAGCAGTTTGGCAGGAACAGGGGGGGTATATGGCTACACCTTC	CASSLAGTGGVYGYTF
TRBV29-1	TRBJ2-5	few	-	TGCAGCGTTGAACCTAGCTACGAGGGAGAGACCCAGTACTTC	CSVEPSYEGETQYF
TRBV11-2	TRBJ2-7	few	-	TGTGCCAGCACCAACCAAATCCAGGATTACGAGCAGTACTTC	CASTNQIQDYEQYF
TRBV5-4	TRBJ2-5	-	-	TGTGCCAGCAGCTTGGCGGTCAGGGAAGAGACCCAGTACTTC	CASSLAVREETQYF
TRBV6-5	TRBJ2-6	-	-	TGTGCCAGCAGTTACTCGAGGCGCTCTGGGGCCAACGTCCTGACTTTC	CASSYSRRSGANVLTF
TRBV27	TRBJ1-4	many	TRBD1	TGTGCCAGCAGTCAGGGGGCAAAACTGTTTTTT	CASSQGAKLFF
TRBV6-5	TRBJ1-1	-	TRBD1	TGTGCCAGCAGTTATAAGGGGGCGAGAATGACTGAAGCTTTCTTT	CASSYKGARMTEAFF
TRBV12-3/TRBV12-4	TRBJ1-5	few	-	TGTGCCAGCAGGTCAGGGACACCAAATCAGCCCCAGCATTTT	CASRSGTPNQPQHF